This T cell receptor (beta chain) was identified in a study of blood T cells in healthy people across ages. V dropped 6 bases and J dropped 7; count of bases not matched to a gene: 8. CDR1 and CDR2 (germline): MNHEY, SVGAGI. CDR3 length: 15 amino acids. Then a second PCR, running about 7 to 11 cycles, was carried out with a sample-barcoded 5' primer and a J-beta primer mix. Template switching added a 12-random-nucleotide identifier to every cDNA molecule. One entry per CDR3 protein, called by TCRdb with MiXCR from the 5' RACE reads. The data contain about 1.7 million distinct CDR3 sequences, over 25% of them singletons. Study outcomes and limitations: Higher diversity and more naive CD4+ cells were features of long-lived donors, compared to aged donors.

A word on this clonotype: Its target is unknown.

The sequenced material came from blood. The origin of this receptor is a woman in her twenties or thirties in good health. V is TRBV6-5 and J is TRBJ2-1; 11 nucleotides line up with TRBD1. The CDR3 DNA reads TGTGCCAGCAGGGCCGGGACAGGGGGTTCGAATGAGCAGTTCTTC. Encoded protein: CASRAGTGGSNEQFF.